These T cell receptor beta chains were read from a single sample in a study of shared clonotypes between healthy human individuals. Sequenced by immunoSEQ multiplex PCR; TCRdb stores in-frame clones only, minus some. Of roughly 300,000 clones detected, around 87% appear once; the ten largest clones hold about a sixth. Source material: memory CD8+ T cells sorted from blood. Source of these receptors: a man younger than 30 in good health. CDR3s include the opening cysteine and the closing phenylalanine or tryptophan. The D gene is left open where the match is weak. The listing skips clone size in some rows; elsewhere it reads once, few, many or a size class.

j_call,clone_size,d_call,v_call,cdr3_aa,cdr3_nt
TRBJ2-5,NA,TRBD2,TRBV2,CASSELGLAGIPGETQYF,TGTGCCAGCAGTGAACTGGGACTAGCGGGGATACCTGGCGAGACCCAGTACTTC
TRBJ2-1,NA,NA,TRBV5-6,CASSLGIGFNEQFF,TGTGCCAGCAGCTTGGGGATCGGTTTCAATGAGCAGTTCTTC
TRBJ2-7,NA,NA,TRBV11-2,CASSLEGTSYEQYF,TGTGCCAGCAGCTTAGAGGGAACCTCCTACGAGCAGTACTTC
TRBJ1-5,once,NA,TRBV19,CASSISVGQPQHF,TGTGCCAGTAGTATATCAGTGGGGCAGCCCCAGCATTTT
TRBJ2-2,NA,NA,TRBV7-9,CASTPAVSGELFF,TGTGCCAGCACCCCGGCGGTATCCGGGGAGCTGTTTTTT
TRBJ1-6,NA,NA,TRBV7-9,CASSLSRSSYNSPLHF,TGTGCCAGCAGCTTAAGCCGTAGCTCCTATAATTCACCCCTCCACTTT
TRBJ2-2,NA,NA,TRBV19,CASTLYEGSGELFF,TGTGCCAGTACCCTATACGAGGGGAGCGGGGAGCTGTTTTTT
TRBJ2-2,few,TRBD2,TRBV4-1,CASSQWAGEGTGELFF,TGCGCCAGCAGCCAATGGGCGGGAGAGGGCACCGGGGAGCTGTTTTTT
TRBJ2-1,NA,TRBD2,TRBV27,CASSFGTSSYNEQFF,TGTGCCAGCAGTTTCGGGACTAGCTCGTACAATGAGCAGTTCTTC
TRBJ1-6,NA,NA,TRBV6-1,CASSEGRGYNSPLHF,TGTGCCAGCAGTGAAGGTAGAGGGTATAATTCACCCCTCCACTTT
TRBJ2-7,NA,NA,TRBV7-9,CASSFGESYEQYF,TGTGCCAGCAGCTTTGGGGAGAGCTACGAGCAGTACTTC
TRBJ2-7,NA,TRBD2,TRBV4-3,CASSQESLWGEGSYEQYF,TGCGCCAGCAGCCAGGAGTCCCTTTGGGGGGAGGGCTCCTACGAGCAGTACTTC
TRBJ1-2,once,NA,TRBV5-1,CASRRGPYGYTF,TGCGCCAGCCGTCGGGGCCCCTATGGCTACACCTTC
TRBJ1-1,NA,NA,TRBV9,CASSQVGQMNTEAFF,TGTGCCAGCAGCCAGGTGGGGCAGATGAACACTGAAGCTTTCTTT
TRBJ1-1,NA,NA,TRBV30,CAWRDPGQGNTEAFF,TGTGCCTGGAGGGACCCAGGGCAGGGTAACACTGAAGCTTTCTTT
TRBJ1-1,NA,NA,TRBV5-6,CASSFRGGTEAFF,TGTGCCAGCAGCTTTCGGGGTGGGACTGAAGCTTTCTTT
TRBJ2-7,NA,NA,TRBV28,CASNGEHEQYF,TGTGCCAGCAATGGGGAGCACGAGCAGTACTTC
TRBJ1-2,NA,TRBD1,TRBV7-9,CASSGGQGWNGYTF,TGTGCCAGCAGCGGGGGACAGGGATGGAATGGCTACACCTTC